This T cell receptor (beta chain) comes out of a study of shared clonotypes between healthy human individuals. As for the study in general: CD8 memory received one plate per donor, CD8 naive two, CD4 memory three and CD4 naive three. Study results and caveats: Generally, naive subsets came out with larger estimated richness than memory subsets.

Regarding this clone: Its antigen is unidentified.

Assay: immunoSEQ multiplex PCR; the TCRdb copy retains only in-frame clones and omits some. Among over a million clones, approximately 97% were seen once, and the ten largest hold roughly 1.1%. Sequenced sample: naive CD4+ T cells sorted from blood. Subset indicated: CD45RA+ positively selected. This receptor was taken from a man aged 30-40 years in good health.

CDR3 sequence reads: CASSLRGDGNTIYF. In nucleotides, the CDR3 is TGTGCCAGCAGCTTAAGGGGGGATGGAAACACCATATATTTT. This chain connects TRBV5-4 to TRBJ1-3, with D maybe TRBD1 (6 bases). This CDR3 contains 14 residues. V was pared by 2 bases and J by 3 bases, with 9 bases between. Germline lookup yields CDR1 SGHNT and CDR2 YYREEE (reference sequence).